The next 28 T cell receptor beta chains were all read from a single sample in a study of T cells in tuberculosis. The method was immunoSEQ multiplex PCR; TCRdb's version includes in-frame clones alone and lacks a portion of them. In the table there are around 49,000 clones, around 96% of which are singletons. Time point defined: new active TB diagnosis, blood taken before or within 7 days of starting treatment. The sequencing here drew on PBMCs, taken at tuberculosis diagnosis. The receptor set was obtained from an adult with tuberculosis.

The chain joins TRBV14 to TRBJ1-2; 8 bases are a match to TRBD1. This CDR3 comprises 13 residues. V was pared by 1 base and J by 7 bases, with 2 bases of the junction left unmatched. The germline gives CDR1 SGHDN, CDR2 FVKESK. CDR3 bases: TGTGCCAGCAGCCAAGTCCAGGGGGCTGGCTACACCTTC. Amino acid sequence: CASSQVQGAGYTF.

This chain links TRBV28 with TRBJ1-4; TRBD1 agrees at 7 bases. V was pared by 5 bases and J by 4 bases, with 7 bases of the junction left unmatched. CDR1 is MDHEN, CDR2 SYDVKM, per germline. The CDR3 spans 15 residues. The CDR3 sequence is CASSPRTGINEKLFF. CDR3 nucleotides: TGTGCCAGCAGTCCCCGGACAGGCATTAATGAAAAACTGTTTTTT.

This chain connects TRBV5-1 to TRBJ2-3, with 11 bases aligning to TRBD2. V gave up 0 bases and J gave up 6 bases; unmatched junction bases: 6. This CDR3 is 16 amino acids long. In germline, CDR1 is SGHRS, CDR2 YFSETQ. CDR3 residues: CASSLGLAGTGDTQYF. The CDR3 DNA reads as TGCGCCAGCAGCTTGGGACTAGCGGGAACCGGGGATACGCAGTATTTT.

The chain links TRBV30 to TRBJ1-2; possible D gene TRBD1, 6 bases. This CDR3 spans 11 amino acids. The germline CDR1 and CDR2 sequences are GTSNPN and SVGIG (reference sequence). Trimming cost V 3 bases and J 7 bases, with 9 bases left between them. The CDR3 is CAWSDRSGYTF. The DNA for the CDR3 is TGTGCCTGGAGCGACAGGAGTGGCTACACCTTC. Based on the CDR3 plus reference TRBV30 and TRBJ1-2, the full variable domain is SQTIHQWPATLVQPVGSPLSLECTVEGTSNPNLYWYRQAAGRGLQLLFYSVGIGQISSEVPQNLSASRPQDRQFILSSKKLLLSDSGFYLCAWSDRSGYTFGSGTRLTVV.

The chain combines TRBV27 with TRBJ1-2; D unresolved. Trimming removed 0 bases from V and 7 bases from J, with 15 bases in between. In germline, CDR1 is MNHEY, CDR2 SMNVEV (reference sequence). The CDR3 is made up of 15 amino acids. The CDR3 is CASSLSGLSSFGYTF. Written as DNA, the CDR3 is TGTGCCAGCAGTTTATCGGGCCTCTCAAGCTTTGGCTACACCTTC.

This clone was counted a single time. The chain joins TRBV7-9 to TRBJ1-2, with D maybe TRBD1 (5 bases). This CDR3 is built from 11 residues. V gave up 0 bases and J gave up 12 bases, with 8 bases separating them. Germline CDR1 SEHNR, CDR2 FQNEAQ (reference sequence). The CDR3 DNA is TGTGCCAGCAGCTTAGCGGGGCCCCACACCTTC. Residues: CASSLAGPHTF.

The rearrangement joins TRBV27 to TRBJ1-2, with D possibly TRBD1 on 5 matching bases. V was clipped by 4 bases and J by 0 bases, with 12 bases between them. Germline V gene sequence: CDR1 MNHEY, CDR2 SMNVEV (reference sequence). This CDR3 is 15 amino acids long. The CDR3 DNA is TGTGCCAGCAGTTACCGGGGGACGGCTAACTATGGCTACACCTTC. Translated: CASSYRGTANYGYTF.

The chain carries TRBV18 and TRBJ2-1, with 8 bases matching TRBD2. V lost 2 bases, J lost 6 bases, and 9 bases stayed unmatched. The CDR3 is made up of 16 amino acids. Germline values: CDR1 KGHSH, CDR2 LQKENI. CDR3 nucleotides: TGTGCCAGCTCACCATTAGCCGACCGGGAGGGCAATGAGCAGTTCTTC. This encodes CASSPLADREGNEQFF.

V and J are TRBV6-6 and TRBJ1-2, with D maybe TRBD1 (6 bases). This CDR3 has 14 residues. Germline V gene lookup returns CDR1 MNHNY and CDR2 SVGAGI (reference sequence). Trimming took off 7 bases at V and 1 base at J, with 13 bases between the two ends. This CDR3 is CASTDGGDNYGYTF. The CDR3 nucleotides are TGTGCCAGCACCGATGGGGGCGATAACTATGGCTACACCTTC.

The chain uses TRBV7-8 and TRBJ2-7; TRBD2 matches 13 bases. This CDR3 has 15 residues. The germline gives CDR1 SGHVS, CDR2 FQNEAQ. Germline trimming cut 5 bases from V and 3 bases from J; bases unmatched to any gene: 4. CDR3 DNA: TGTGCCAGCAGCCGGACTAGCGGGAGTCTCTACGAGCAGTACTTC. This codes for CASSRTSGSLYEQYF.

The genes are TRBV7-2 and TRBJ1-1, with D tentatively TRBD1 (6 bases). CDR1 and CDR2 (germline): SGHTA, FQGNSA. CDR3 length equals 18 residues. V lost 1 base and J 0 bases, leaving 18 bases between the germline ends. CDR3 in amino acids: CASSLGRQGRGLNTEAFF. CDR3 DNA sequence: TGTGCCAGCAGCTTAGGTCGTCAGGGGAGGGGGTTGAACACTGAAGCTTTCTTT.

The rearrangement uses TRBV9 and TRBJ2-3; the D gene is possibly TRBD1 (5 bases). The CDR3 totals 16 residues. V was trimmed by 1 base and J by 2 bases, leaving 14 bases between them. The germline V gene encodes CDR1 SGDLS and CDR2 YYNGEE. In DNA, the CDR3 is TGTGCCAGCAGCGTACAGGGTCAGCTGTACACAGATACGCAGTATTTT. Translating it yields CASSVQGQLYTDTQYF.

The chain links TRBV19 to TRBJ2-7, with 8 bases that match TRBD1. Germline CDR1 is LNHDA and CDR2 is SQIVND (reference sequence). Trimming removed 6 bases from V and 6 bases from J; junction bases left unmatched: 7. This CDR3 region has 13 residues. CDR3 nucleotides: TGTGCCAGTAGCGGCAGGGGGCATTTCGAGCAGTACTTC. As protein: CASSGRGHFEQYF.

The chain carries TRBV5-5 and TRBJ1-1; D perhaps matches TRBD1 (5 bases). Germline lookup yields CDR1 SGHKS and CDR2 YYEKEE (reference sequence). The V and J ends lost 4 bases and 1 base respectively, with 14 bases between them. The CDR3 is 15 amino acids. DNA for the CDR3: TGTGCCAGCAGCACTACGGGGGGTCAGAACACTGAAGCTTTCTTT. This codes for CASSTTGGQNTEAFF.

This sequence joins TRBV19 and TRBJ2-5; 8 bases fit TRBD2. Trimming removed 5 bases from V and 5 bases from J; junction bases left unmatched: 10. The CDR3 is 15 amino acids. Germline V gene sequence: CDR1 LNHDA, CDR2 SQIVND (reference sequence). CDR3 amino acids: CASSSRGSGKETQYF. The CDR3 coding sequence is TGTGCCAGTAGTTCCCGAGGTAGCGGGAAGGAGACCCAGTACTTC.

The CDR3 spells CASNWGESNYGYTF. The CDR3 DNA reads TGTGCCAGCAACTGGGGGGAATCTAACTATGGCTACACCTTC. The V call is TRBV2, the J call TRBJ1-2; TRBD1 is a possible D gene (5 bases). V gave up 7 bases and J gave up 0 bases, with 12 bases separating them. The CDR3 is made up of 14 amino acids. The V gene's germline CDR1 is SNHLY and CDR2 FYNNEI.

This clone appeared a single time. J is TRBJ1-4 and V is TRBV18; tentative D call: TRBD1 (5 bases). The CDR3 has 16 residues. Germline values: CDR1 KGHSH, CDR2 LQKENI. V was trimmed by 4 bases and J by 4 bases, leaving 16 bases between them. The CDR3 spells CASSRPGRALNEKLFF. Here the CDR3 DNA reads TGTGCCAGCTCACGACCCGGCAGGGCCCTTAATGAAAAACTGTTTTTT. Filled out from reference TRBV18 and TRBJ1-4, the complete variable domain reads NAGVMQNPRHLVRRRGQEARLRCSPMKGHSHVYWYRQLPEEGLKFMVYLQKENIIDESGMPKERFSAEFPKEGPSILRIQQVVRGDSAAYFCASSRPGRALNEKLFFGSGTQLSVL.

V usage is TRBV10-3 and J usage is TRBJ1-1, with D uncertain. Germline V gives CDR1 ENHRY, CDR2 SYGVKD. The germline V and J ends were trimmed by 4 bases and 2 bases, with 14 bases remaining between them. This CDR3 has 15 amino acids. CDR3 protein: CAISAYSTDNTEAFF. For the CDR3, the DNA is TGTGCCATCAGTGCTTATTCAACAGATAACACTGAAGCTTTCTTT.

This sequence joins TRBV9 and TRBJ2-7; 9 nucleotides align to TRBD1. Germline V gene sequence: CDR1 SGDLS, CDR2 YYNGEE. This CDR3 region has 14 residues. The V gene end was trimmed by 4 bases and the J gene end by 5 bases; junction bases not matched to a gene: 7. The CDR3 region has the DNA TGTGCCAGCAGCCTGGGACAGGGAGCCCACGAGCAGTACTTC. This codes for CASSLGQGAHEQYF.

The V gene is TRBV27, the J gene TRBJ2-2; D might be TRBD1 (5 bases). V was pared by 7 bases and J by 4 bases, with 19 bases between. The CDR3 is 16 amino acids. CDR1 and CDR2 from the germline V gene are MNHEY and SMNVEV (reference sequence). The CDR3 loop is CASTLVTGSSTGELFF. CDR3 nucleotides: TGTGCCAGCACGTTGGTAACAGGCTCCAGCACCGGGGAGCTGTTTTTT.

V gene TRBV7-2 combines with J gene TRBJ2-5; tentative D call: TRBD1 (6 bases). Trimming shortened V by 5 bases and J by 2 bases, and 15 bases separated the two germline ends. The CDR3 has 15 residues. The germline V gene has CDR1 SGHTA and CDR2 FQGNSA. The CDR3 protein is CASSSFRGRQETQYF. CDR3 sequence (DNA): TGTGCCAGCAGCAGTTTCAGGGGCCGGCAAGAGACCCAGTACTTC.

The rearrangement uses TRBV28 and TRBJ1-5, with D unclear. V shed 7 bases and J shed 7 bases, with 11 bases lying between them. The CDR3 spans 12 residues. Germline CDR1 reads MDHEN; CDR2 reads SYDVKM. CDR3 region: CASKTQVQPQHF. The CDR3 bases are TGTGCCAGCAAGACTCAAGTACAGCCCCAGCATTTT.

The rearrangement links TRBV2 to TRBJ1-1, with a possible D match to TRBD1 (5 bases). Trimming left V 6 bases short and J 4 bases short, with 15 bases between. The CDR3 is 14 residues long. Per germline, CDR1 SNHLY and CDR2 FYNNEI. For the CDR3, the DNA is TGTGCCAGCAGAAGTCTCAGGGCTGGCACTGAAGCTTTCTTT. This codes for CASRSLRAGTEAFF.

This CDR3 reads CASSGTSGGNEQFF. CDR3 bases: TGTGCCAGCAGTGGGACTAGCGGTGGGAATGAGCAGTTCTTC. The chain joins TRBV13 to TRBJ2-1, with TRBD2 matching over 11 bases. CDR1 PRHDT and CDR2 FYEKMQ come from the germline V gene (reference sequence). V was pared by 6 bases and J by 7 bases, with 5 bases of the junction left unmatched. The CDR3 is 14 amino acids.

The V gene is TRBV7-8, the J gene TRBJ2-3; D is uncertain. Germline CDR1 and CDR2: SGHVS and FQNEAQ. Trimming left V 5 bases short and J 4 bases short, with 4 bases between. This CDR3 is built from 11 residues. The CDR3 DNA reads TGTGCCAGCAGCCTTGCAGATACGCAGTATTTT. As protein: CASSLADTQYF.

The J gene is TRBJ2-7, the V gene TRBV9, with D hard to call. Germline V gene sequence: CDR1 SGDLS, CDR2 YYNGEE. Between the trimmed V and J ends, which lost 1 base and 0 bases, there was a span of 11 bases. The CDR3 consists of 15 residues. The CDR3 loop reads CASSVSYHFSYEQYF. CDR3 bases: TGTGCCAGCAGCGTATCATATCACTTCTCCTACGAGCAGTACTTC.

The V and J genes are TRBV29-1 and TRBJ2-3; 9 bases are shared with TRBD2. This CDR3 is built from 16 residues. Germline V gene data show CDR1 as SQVTM and CDR2 as ANQGSEA. Losses at the gene ends were 5 bases for V and 2 bases for J; bases not matched to a gene: 11. The CDR3 DNA sequence: TGCAGCGTTCCTTCGAGGACTAGCGTTTACACAGATACGCAGTATTTT. Protein sequence: CSVPSRTSVYTDTQYF.

The genes are TRBV27 and TRBJ2-3; 10 positions agree with TRBD2. The CDR3 extends over 19 amino acids. Per the germline V gene, CDR1 is MNHEY and CDR2 is SMNVEV (reference sequence). V lost 5 bases, J lost 5 bases, and 19 bases stayed unmatched. The CDR3 protein is CASSGGSSGRLGRLDTQYF. DNA of the CDR3: TGTGCCAGCAGTGGCGGATCTAGCGGGAGACTCGGACGTTTAGATACGCAGTATTTT.